This T cell receptor (beta chain) stems from a study of blood T cell repertoires in COVID-19. Participant-given clinical history determined each cohort assignment. Clones were sequenced by immunoSEQ multiplex PCR, and TCRdb holds only the in-frame ones, with some missing. The sample includes fewer than 250,000 clones, 85% of them seen just once. What was sequenced was PBMCs or T cells enriched from blood (not recorded which). The clonotype was recovered from a woman aged 45-65 years with acute COVID-19.

The CDR3 is CAWGPAPGSTEAFF. CDR3 bases: TGTGCCTGGGGTCCAGCCCCCGGGAGCACTGAAGCTTTCTTT. This sequence joins TRBV30 and TRBJ1-1; D not resolved. The CDR3 is 14 residues long. The germline gives CDR1 GTSNPN, CDR2 SVGIG (reference sequence). V lost 5 bases and J lost 4, with 17 bases in between.